What follows describes a single T cell receptor beta chain. Trimming took 2 bases from V and 3 from J, leaving 7 bases between them. CDR3 length equals 13 residues. Germline values: CDR1 SEHNR, CDR2 FQNEAQ (reference sequence). This sample was taken from a study of chemoradiotherapy in HPV16-positive cancers. Repertoires were generated with immunoSEQ multiplex PCR, while TCRdb's copy carries only in-frame clones and drops some. The table includes around 15,000 clones, roughly 63% detected once. The sample was taken from a patient who underwent chemoradiotherapy. The V gene is TRBV7-9, the J gene TRBJ1-2; no definite D call. The receptor was isolated from a human donor with HPV-associated anogenital cancer. CDR3 bases: TGTGCCAGCAGCTTAATGGGAGACTATGGCTACACCTTC. This codes for CASSLMGDYGYTF. Supplemented by reference TRBV7-9 and TRBJ1-2, the full variable domain reads DTGVSQNPRHKITKRGQNVTFRCDPISEHNRLYWYRQTLGQGPEFLTYFQNEAQLEKSRLLSDRFSAERPKGSFSTLEIQRTEQGDSAMYLCASSLMGDYGYTFGSGTRLTVV.